Detailed here is one T cell receptor beta chain. The sample is drawn from a study of blood T cell repertoires in COVID-19. V lost 5 bases and J lost 2, with 17 bases in between. This CDR3 region has 16 residues. The V gene's germline CDR1 is LNHDA and CDR2 SQIVND (reference sequence). Per the original data handling: Estimation of nucleated cell counts relied on the amplification of reference gene primers. Clones were read by immunoSEQ multiplex PCR, and TCRdb kept only the in-frame ones, dropping some. V and J calls and clone size are those listed in that table; D and trimming were worked out from the DNA. Among roughly 250,000 clones listed, nearly 90% were seen once.

The TCR originated in a woman in her forties who had recovered from COVID-19. Material: peripheral blood. J is TRBJ2-3 and V is TRBV19, with D maybe TRBD2 (5 bases). CDR3 nucleotides: TGTGCCAGTAGTCCTCGGGTTAGCGTGATCACAGATACGCAGTATTTT. Amino acid sequence: CASSPRVSVITDTQYF.